This T cell receptor beta chain is drawn from a study of blood T cell repertoires in COVID-19 (dated by TCRdb to 2020 to 2021). About the investigation overall: Samples covering the acute and convalescent phases of COVID-19 were provided by collaborators in the United States, Italy and Spain. The prospective study material was composed of cDNA or gDNA derived from T cells, B-cell-depleted T cells, or PBMCs. Deeply sampled blood TCRbeta repertoires from subjects exposed to, actively infected with, or recovered from COVID-19 were included in the dataset. The repertoires were released in a freely available public database intended as a resource for research on the immune response to SARS-CoV-2. The samples were drawn from the first 160 participants of the ongoing ImmuneRACE study and from over 950 subjects provided by 6 global collaborators. The sample metadata nearly always contained a de-identified subject ID, COVID-19 status, age in years and sex. Where available, HLA class I and class II types were taken from metadata supplied by the sample provider and were not determined by assay-based typing.

A word on this clone: What antigen it recognizes has not been identified. No clone much larger than this one lies a single base away; base qualities are absent.

The immunoSEQ Assay, a bias-controlled multiplex PCR, was used to amplify TCRbeta CDR3 regions from genomic DNA. On the authors' methods: Within the assay, amplification of reference gene primers was used to estimate how many nucleated cells each sample contained. Sequence reads were collapsed and filtered to measure the absolute abundance of every unique TCRbeta CDR3 rearrangement. For each sample, productive Simpson clonality was calculated as the square root of Simpson's diversity index across productive rearrangements. TCRdb re-hosts the immuneACCESS table, in-frame sequences only. Its copies lack some clones; in the studies checked, an unresolved V gene accounts for under half of them, and the cause for the rest is not known. The D gene and trimming were derived from the DNA, and the V and J assignments and clone size from that table. For this sample the table gives 55,000 to 75,000 clones, of which 80% were detected only once. The ten top clones hold 9% to 10% of the sample.

Based on the germline V gene, the CDR1 and CDR2 sequences are MNHEY and SVGEGT. V lost 6 bases and J lost 0 bases, and the count of bases not matched to a germline gene is 7. The CDR3 holds 15 amino acids from the cysteine to the phenylalanine. The CDR3 DNA has 45 bases and is translated from base 1. Broader findings and caveats from the paper: The quantity of clinical and demographic metadata differed by source and by participant and was supplied without curation.

The collaborating institutions used their own protocols to collect whole blood in K2EDTA tubes. Collaborator samples were shipped for TCRbeta analysis as frozen whole blood, isolated PBMCs, or DNA extracted from either sample type. The sample consisted of peripheral blood. This TCR was sampled from a human donor in a cohort sampled during active COVID-19. This sequence uses TRBV6-2 or TRBV6-3 and TRBJ1-2; TRBD1 matches 7 bases in the middle. The nucleotides are TGTGCCAGCAGCCTACCGGGACAGCCTAACTATGGCTACACCTTC. Its amino acids are CASSLPGQPNYGYTF.